These 5 T cell receptor beta chains originate from one sample sequenced in a study of spatial heterogeneity in lung cancer (dated by TCRdb to the late 2010s). The time point label, read with the paper, signifies: sample taken at primary tumor resection. Library generation was performed with 5' RACE. The run used a NextSeq 500. TCRdb's own reprocessing of the public reads used fastp at Q25 and MiXCR and kept productive beta chains. Under each unique CDR3 protein, matching rows form one entry showing the most common genes and DNA. Within this sample are roughly 80,000 distinct CDR3 sequences, with approximately 8.1% of them counted one time only. About 6.8% of the sample goes to the ten largest clones. The sequencing here drew on PBMCs, taken at surgery. Receptor source: a male donor with early-stage non-small cell lung cancer.

At least ten counts were recorded for this clonotype. V is TRBV6-1 and J is TRBJ1-5; D gene unclear. CDR3 length equals 13 residues. Germline CDR1 and CDR2: MNHNS and SASEGT. Trimming took 7 bases from V and 0 from J, leaving 7 bases between them. CDR3 DNA: TGTGCCAGCACGGCTCGTAGCAATCAGCCCCAGCATTTT. Translated: CASTARSNQPQHF.

Of note for this clonotype: One junction end disagrees with the germline gene, perhaps due to a read error. This chain connects TRBV3-1 to TRBJ2-3; D is unclear. The germline V gene encodes CDR1 LGHDT and CDR2 YNNKEL (reference sequence). This CDR3 has 14 amino acids. CDR3 in amino acids: CASSQEGWAETQYF. DNA for the CDR3: TGTGCCAGCAGCCAAGAGGGCTGGGCAGAGACGCAGTATTTT.

This clonotype was seen many times. This chain connects TRBV28 to TRBJ2-7; D remains ambiguous. This CDR3 spans 14 amino acids. V lost 7 bases and J lost 2, with 15 bases in between. CDR1 and CDR2 (germline): MDHEN, SYDVKM. The CDR3 nucleotides read TGTGCCAGCACCCCGGGCCCGGCTCCCTACGAGCAGTACTTC. Protein sequence: CASTPGPAPYEQYF.

This clonotype was recorded a few times. The chain uses TRBV10-2 and TRBJ2-1, with a weak D call TRBD2 (6 bases). Germline values: CDR1 WSHSY, CDR2 SAAADI. This CDR3 has 14 residues. V was shortened by 5 bases and J by 10 bases, with 18 bases between the two germline ends. The CDR3 nucleotides read TGCGCCAGCAGTTTCGGGACTCCCTTAGGCGAGCAGTTCTTC. Encoded protein: CASSFGTPLGEQFF.

This clonotype was seen a handful of times. The chain joins TRBV6-2 or TRBV6-3 to TRBJ1-5, with 10 bases that match TRBD1. Germline V gene data show CDR1 as MNHEY and CDR2 as SVGEGT. J was trimmed by 6 bases and V by 6 bases; bases with no gene match: 5. CDR3 length equals 14 residues. CDR3 in amino acids: CASSQTGGVQPQHF. The DNA of the CDR3 is TGTGCCAGCAGCCAGACAGGGGGCGTTCAGCCCCAGCATTTT.